The 16 T cell receptor beta chains listed next were all sequenced from one sample in a study of tumor-infiltrating lymphocytes in localized non-small cell lung cancer. Sequencing was performed with immunoSEQ multiplex PCR; in TCRdb, only in-frame clones are kept and a portion is missing. Among 3,500 to 5,000 clones listed, approximately 70% were seen once. Sequenced input: uninvolved lung tissue not adjacent to the tumor. The receptors stem from a human donor with non-small cell lung cancer.

The rearrangement joins TRBV7-3 to TRBJ2-5, with 11 bases that match TRBD2. Germline CDR1 and CDR2: SGHTA and FQGTGA. V was clipped by 2 bases and J by 0 bases; unmatched bases: 8. This CDR3 comprises 18 residues. CDR3 sequence (DNA): TGTGCCAGCAGCTTAGGCCCTAGCGGGGGGCCCGACCAAGAGACCCAGTACTTC. This encodes CASSLGPSGGPDQETQYF.

V usage is TRBV11-2 and J usage is TRBJ2-5; 9 bases are a match to TRBD1. This CDR3 spans 15 amino acids. From germline, CDR1 is SGHAT and CDR2 FQNNGV. V lost 5 bases and J lost 6; bases outside the gene matches: 10. The CDR3 region is CASSPGTGSIKTQYF. CDR3 DNA: TGTGCCAGCAGCCCAGGGACAGGGAGTATAAAGACCCAGTACTTC.

The CDR3 loop is CASRAEQGGTEAFF. The CDR3 DNA reads as TGTGCCAGCAGAGCAGAACAGGGGGGCACTGAAGCTTTCTTT. The rearrangement links TRBV27 to TRBJ1-1; the match to TRBD1 covers 8 bases. This CDR3 has 14 amino acids. Germline CDR1 and CDR2: MNHEY and SMNVEV (reference sequence). J was trimmed by 4 bases and V by 6 bases; bases with no gene match: 7.

The chain uses TRBV6-1 and TRBJ1-3; D is possibly TRBD1 (6 bases). V was pared by 3 bases and J by 4 bases, with 19 bases between. Germline V gene sequence: CDR1 MNHNS, CDR2 SASEGT. The CDR3 extends over 17 amino acids. The CDR3 loop reads CASSDPVAGARGNTIYF. The CDR3 bases are TGTGCCAGCAGTGATCCGGTGGCAGGGGCGAGGGGAAACACCATATATTTT.

This sequence joins TRBV28 and TRBJ2-6; D unclear. Trimming took off 3 bases at V and 0 bases at J, with 9 bases between the two ends. This CDR3 is 16 amino acids long. Germline-derived CDR1 and CDR2 are MDHEN and SYDVKM. The CDR3 region is CASSLAWVSGANVLTF. In DNA form, the CDR3 reads TGTGCCAGCAGTTTGGCTTGGGTCTCTGGGGCCAACGTCCTGACTTTC.

The CDR3 protein is CASSHRGGLSDEQYF. As DNA, the CDR3 is TGCGCCAGCAGCCACCGCGGGGGCTTATCCGACGAGCAGTACTTC. This chain joins TRBV4-1 and TRBJ2-5; the D gene is possibly TRBD2 (7 bases). With the DNA end fitting TRBJ2-7 better, the J assignment may be wrong. CDR1 and CDR2 from the germline V gene are MGHRA and YSYEKL. The CDR3 sequence is 15 residues long.

The V call is TRBV7-8, the J call TRBJ2-4, with D unclear. CDR1 and CDR2 from the germline V gene are SGHVS and FQNEAQ. The CDR3 length is 15 residues. Between the trimmed V and J ends, which lost 5 bases and 0 bases, there was a span of 11 bases. The CDR3 loop reads CASSPGGVAKNIQYF. The DNA for the CDR3 is TGTGCCAGCAGCCCCGGTGGGGTAGCCAAAAACATTCAGTACTTC.

The V call is TRBV25-1, the J call TRBJ2-5, with a tentative D call TRBD2 (5 bases). With 3 bases removed from V and 5 bases from J, the gap between germline ends came to 10 bases. The germline V gene encodes CDR1 MGHDK and CDR2 SYGVNS. This CDR3 has 13 residues. The CDR3 here is CASSDGKRETQYF. In nucleotides, the CDR3 is TGTGCCAGCAGTGACGGGAAACGGGAGACCCAGTACTTC.

The rearrangement uses TRBV10-3 and TRBJ1-6, with TRBD1 matching over 7 bases. The CDR3 spans 13 residues. The V and J ends lost 6 bases and 7 bases, in that order; junction bases with no gene match: 3. CDR1 is ENHRY, CDR2 SYGVKD, per germline. The CDR3 nucleotides read TGTGCCATCAGACAGGGGAGGAATTCACCCCTCCACTTT. It translates to CAIRQGRNSPLHF.

This clone has just a few counts. The gene calls are TRBV19 and TRBJ1-1, with D perhaps TRBD1 (5 bases). Trimming removed 7 bases from V and 2 bases from J, with 17 bases in between. CDR1 and CDR2 from the germline V gene are LNHDA and SQIVND (reference sequence). The CDR3 extends over 15 amino acids. In DNA form, the CDR3 reads TGTGCCAGTAATCGTAGGGCAGGGAGCAACACTGAAGCTTTCTTT. Protein sequence: CASNRRAGSNTEAFF. Looking up the rest from reference TRBV19 and TRBJ1-1 gives the full variable domain: DGGITQSPKYLFRKEGQNVTLSCEQNLNHDAMYWYRQDPGQGLRLIYYSQIVNDFQKGDIAEGYSVSREKKESFPLTVTSAQKNPTAFYLCASNRRAGSNTEAFFGQGTRLTVV.

The table lists this clone with a count of one. This chain joins TRBV19 and TRBJ1-4, with TRBD1 matching 10 bases. The CDR3 covers 17 residues. CDR1 LNHDA and CDR2 SQIVND come from the germline V gene (reference sequence). J lost 17 bases, V lost 3 bases, and 21 bases had no gene match. This CDR3 reads CASSIANPRDRGRGVFF. The CDR3, as DNA: TGTGCCAGTAGTATCGCGAATCCACGGGACAGGGGACGGGGAGTCTTTTTT. Full variable domain (remainder filled in from reference TRBV19 and TRBJ1-4): DGGITQSPKYLFRKEGQNVTLSCEQNLNHDAMYWYRQDPGQGLRLIYYSQIVNDFQKGDIAEGYSVSREKKESFPLTVTSAQKNPTAFYLCASSIANPRDRGRGVFFGSGTQLSVL.

To note about this clone: Within the sample, other DNA sequences also encode this same CDR3. The genes are TRBV7-2 and TRBJ2-2; 9 bases agree with TRBD2. Germline V CDR1 and CDR2: SGHTA, FQGNSA. V lost 0 bases, J lost 4 bases, and 9 bases stayed unmatched. The CDR3 totals 18 residues. The CDR3 coding sequence is TGTGCCAGCAGCTTAGCGCCCGGCGGGGGGGCGGGCACCGGGGAGCTGTTTTTT. Amino acid sequence: CASSLAPGGGAGTGELFF.

This clone was observed a few times. J is TRBJ1-1 and V is TRBV19; TRBD1 aligns across 8 bases. J gave up 1 base and V 11 bases, and 6 bases lay outside the gene matches. There are 13 residues in the CDR3. Germline V gene data show CDR1 as LNHDA and CDR2 as SQIVND (reference sequence). The CDR3 loop reads CAGRDRTNTEAFF. CDR3 in DNA: TGTGCCGGGAGGGACAGGACGAACACTGAAGCTTTCTTT.

This chain joins TRBV18 and TRBJ2-5; D uncertain. CDR3 size: 12 residues. V shed 0 bases and J shed 3 bases, with 2 bases lying between them. Germline values: CDR1 KGHSH, CDR2 LQKENI. The CDR3 DNA is TGTGCCAGCTCACCACCGGAAGAGACCCAGTACTTC. It translates to CASSPPEETQYF.

This clone occurred a few times. The rearrangement uses TRBV7-2 and TRBJ2-5, with a possible D match to TRBD2 (7 bases). The ends were cut back, 5 bases at V and 5 bases at J, with 21 bases in the middle. The CDR3 is made up of 16 amino acids. Per the germline V gene, CDR1 is SGHTA and CDR2 is FQGNSA. The CDR3: CASSTQGGGRGETQYF. The CDR3 nucleotides read TGTGCCAGCAGCACCCAAGGGGGGGGGCGTGGGGAGACCCAGTACTTC.

The CDR3 DNA sequence: TGTGCCAGCTACCCGCATAGCAATCAGCCCCAGCATTTT. Amino acids: CASYPHSNQPQHF. The V call is TRBV28, the J call TRBJ1-5; D call uncertain. From germline, CDR1 is MDHEN and CDR2 SYDVKM. V lost 8 bases, J lost 0 bases, and 8 bases lay in between. The CDR3 runs 13 residues.